A single sample is the source of the 14 T cell receptor beta chains below, sequenced in a study of technical replicates of blood from four donors. Here immunoSEQ multiplex PCR was the method, and the copy in TCRdb shows in-frame clones only, minus some. The repertoire holds about 49,000 clones, with around 90% as singletons. Sequencing was done on a sample of PBMCs. These receptors were taken from a human donor in good health. Some clones in this sample may be carry-over from other donors' samples.

The CDR3 DNA follows: TGTGCCAGCAGGGGAGACCTTGGCTTCAATTCACCCCTCCACTTT. Its translation: CASRGDLGFNSPLHF. V usage is TRBV6-5 and J usage is TRBJ1-6; no definite D call. Germline CDR1 and CDR2: MNHEY and SVGAGI. V was clipped by 6 bases and J by 7 bases, with 16 bases between them. The CDR3 loop spans 15 amino acids.

The V call is TRBV5-1, the J call TRBJ1-1; D gene unclear. Germline V gene sequence: CDR1 SGHRS, CDR2 YFSETQ. This CDR3 spans 13 amino acids. V shed 2 bases and J shed 1 base, with 6 bases lying between them. DNA of the CDR3: TGCGCCAGCAGCTTACTACAGAACACTGAAGCTTTCTTT. This gives the protein CASSLLQNTEAFF.

The genes are TRBV11-2 and TRBJ2-5; TRBD2 matches 7 bases. The V and J ends lost 4 bases and 5 bases, in that order; junction bases with no gene match: 7. Germline-derived CDR1 and CDR2 are SGHAT and FQNNGV. The CDR3 spans 14 residues. CDR3 nucleotides: TGTGCCAGCAGCTGGGCCGGGGGGTCGGAGACCCAGTACTTC. Its translation: CASSWAGGSETQYF.

This sequence joins TRBV10-1 and TRBJ2-1, with 7 bases fitting TRBD1. The germline V gene has CDR1 WNHNN and CDR2 SYGVQD (reference sequence). The CDR3 consists of 15 residues. The V and J ends lost 10 bases and 3 bases, in that order; junction bases with no gene match: 12. The CDR3 DNA sequence: TGCGCCAAAACCGGACAGGTAAGGGTCTACAATGAGCAGTTCTTC. It is translated as CAKTGQVRVYNEQFF.

J is TRBJ2-1 and V is TRBV9; TRBD2 aligns across 7 bases. Trimming at V came to 0 bases and at J to 0 bases, leaving 6 bases not matched to a gene. The germline CDR1 and CDR2 sequences are SGDLS and YYNGEE. This CDR3 is built from 17 residues. The DNA for the CDR3 is TGTGCCAGCAGCGTAGATACTAGCGCTAGCTCCTACAATGAGCAGTTCTTC. Protein sequence: CASSVDTSASSYNEQFF.

The V and J genes are TRBV2 and TRBJ2-7; weak D call: TRBD1 (7 bases). Per germline, CDR1 SNHLY and CDR2 FYNNEI. V shed 8 bases and J shed 9 bases, with 20 bases lying between them. The CDR3 consists of 13 residues. The CDR3 region is CASGGTEPMSQYF. DNA for the CDR3: TGTGCCAGCGGAGGGACAGAGCCTATGTCGCAGTACTTC.

The chain uses TRBV4-1 and TRBJ1-6, with D maybe TRBD1 (5 bases). Trimming removed 4 bases from V and 17 bases from J, with 18 bases in between. Germline CDR1 MGHRA, CDR2 YSYEKL. There are 13 residues in the CDR3. The CDR3 loop is CASSPGGREAVHF. For the CDR3, the DNA is TGCGCCAGCAGCCCGGGTGGCAGGGAGGCCGTCCACTTT.

V gene TRBV7-2 combines with J gene TRBJ1-4; TRBD1 aligns across 7 bases. The V gene's germline CDR1 is SGHTA and CDR2 FQGNSA. Trimming cost V 5 bases and J 8 bases; bases outside gene matches: 5. The CDR3 is 13 amino acids. The CDR3 is CASSPWDREKLFF. The CDR3 coding sequence is TGTGCCAGCAGCCCTTGGGACAGAGAAAAACTGTTTTTT.

This clone has a handful of counts. The chain is built from TRBV6-4 and TRBJ2-3; 8 positions agree with TRBD1. This CDR3 is 14 amino acids long. V was clipped by 6 bases and J by 1 base; unmatched bases: 3. The germline gives CDR1 MRHNA, CDR2 SNTAGT. CDR3 DNA sequence: TGTGCCAGCAGCTTGACAGGGGGCACAGATACGCAGTATTTT. Protein product: CASSLTGGTDTQYF.

In DNA form, the CDR3 reads TGTGCTAGTGGACTGGACACGGTCGGAGAGCAGTACTTC. Its protein is CASGLDTVGEQYF. The gene calls are TRBV12-5 and TRBJ2-7; D may be TRBD1 (5 bases). CDR1 is LGHNT and CDR2 is FRNRAP in the germline V gene. V lost 6 bases to trimming and J lost 7 bases, with 16 bases between them. This CDR3 is 13 amino acids long.

The chain recombines TRBV10-2 with TRBJ2-2, with TRBD2 matching 10 bases. The trim removed 6 bases at V and 6 bases at J, leaving 19 bases unmatched. CDR3 length: 19 residues. Germline V lookup: CDR1 WSHSY, CDR2 SAAADI. The CDR3 coding sequence is TGCGCCAGCAGGGATACACGCGAACTAGCGGGAATATTTGCCGGGGAGCTGTTTTTT. Amino acid sequence: CASRDTRELAGIFAGELFF.

This clone has a single count. This rearrangement joins TRBV7-2 to TRBJ2-7, with a possible D match to TRBD2 (5 bases). This CDR3 is 16 amino acids long. Germline V lookup: CDR1 SGHTA, CDR2 FQGNSA. The V end lost 3 bases, the J end lost 1 base, and 16 bases lay between the germline ends. The CDR3 DNA reads TGTGCCAGCAGCTTCCCCAGTCCTGGGAGTTCCTACGAGCAGTACTTC. Its protein product is CASSFPSPGSSYEQYF.

The chain is built from TRBV9 and TRBJ2-7, with 7 bases identical to TRBD1. V was clipped by 0 bases and J by 1 base; unmatched bases: 1. The germline gives CDR1 SGDLS, CDR2 YYNGEE. The CDR3 totals 14 residues. The CDR3 region has the DNA TGTGCCAGCAGCGTAGTGGGACAGTCCTACGAGCAGTACTTC. It encodes CASSVVGQSYEQYF. The full variable domain, its missing parts supplied by reference TRBV9 and TRBJ2-7, is DSGVTQTPKHLITATGQRVTLRCSPRSGDLSVYWYQQSLDQGLQFLIQYYNGEERAKGNILERFSAQQFPDLHSELNLSSLELGDSALYFCASSVVGQSYEQYFGPGTRLTVT.

The chain combines TRBV7-2 with TRBJ1-4; TRBD1 agrees at 9 bases. The germline V gene encodes CDR1 SGHTA and CDR2 FQGNSA. The CDR3 contains 14 residues. The trim removed 4 bases at V and 9 bases at J, leaving 6 bases unmatched. The CDR3 coding sequence is TGTGCCAGCAGCTCCGGACAGGGGCGTCAAAAACTGTTTTTT. Its protein product is CASSSGQGRQKLFF.